Below are 7 T cell receptor beta chains sequenced from a single sample in a study of cytomegalovirus exposure and HLA in healthy donors. Amplification used 60 Vbeta primers and 13 Jbeta primers. The data were produced by immunoSEQ multiplex PCR, yet TCRdb's version contains in-frame clones alone and is incomplete. The table includes some 250,000 clones, about 81% detected once. Sequenced: PBMCs. The origin of the receptors is a woman in her forties in good health and CMV-seropositive.

This chain connects TRBV13 to TRBJ1-2; D not certain. Germline V gives CDR1 PRHDT, CDR2 FYEKMQ (reference sequence). With 0 bases removed from V and 8 bases from J, the gap between germline ends came to 4 bases. The length of the CDR3 is 11 residues. CDR3 in amino acids: CASSLGSGYTF. CDR3 bases: TGTGCCAGCAGCTTAGGCTCCGGCTACACCTTC.

The chain carries TRBV14 and TRBJ1-1; D unclear. The germline V gene encodes CDR1 SGHDN and CDR2 FVKESK. V lost 4 bases and J 0 bases, leaving 9 bases between the germline ends. The CDR3 spans 14 residues. The CDR3 spells CASSPRLMNTEAFF. For the CDR3, the DNA is TGTGCCAGCAGCCCGCGATTGATGAACACTGAAGCTTTCTTT.

The gene calls are TRBV7-2 and TRBJ2-7; 8 positions agree with TRBD1. Germline lookup yields CDR1 SGHTA and CDR2 FQGNSA. With V trimmed by 0 bases and J by 5 bases, 6 bases remained unmatched. CDR3 length: 15 residues. The CDR3 here is CASSLAGQGANEQYF. For the CDR3, the DNA is TGTGCCAGCAGCTTAGCGGGGCAGGGGGCTAACGAGCAGTACTTC.

The rearrangement joins TRBV12-5 to TRBJ1-1; the D is unclear. The CDR3 length is 12 residues. V was cut by 1 base and J by 7 bases, with 7 bases left in between. Germline V gives CDR1 LGHNT, CDR2 FRNRAP. The chain's CDR3 is CASGLEEIEAFF. For the CDR3, the DNA is TGTGCTAGTGGTTTGGAGGAGATTGAAGCTTTCTTT. Filled out from reference TRBV12-5 and TRBJ1-1, the complete variable domain reads DARVTQTPRHKVTEMGQEVTMRCQPILGHNTVFWYRQTMMQGLELLAYFRNRAPLDDSGMPKDRFSAEMPDATLATLKIQPSEPRDSAVYFCASGLEEIEAFFGQGTRLTVV.

The chain joins TRBV10-3 to TRBJ2-1; a possible D gene is TRBD1 (6 bases). Germline loops: CDR1 ENHRY, CDR2 SYGVKD. Trimming cost V 4 bases and J 4 bases, with 23 bases left between them. The CDR3 runs to 18 residues. CDR3: CAISGLEVHSGEYNEQFF. In nucleotides, the CDR3 is TGTGCCATCAGTGGTTTGGAGGTACACTCAGGGGAATACAATGAGCAGTTCTTC.

The CDR3 region is CASSLVSRGKTQYF. The CDR3 nucleotides read TGTGCCAGCAGCTTAGTTTCCAGGGGAAAGACCCAGTACTTC. This chain connects TRBV13 to TRBJ2-5; D possibly corresponds to TRBD1 (6 bases). V was trimmed by 1 base and J by 6 bases, leaving 12 bases between them. CDR3 length: 14 amino acids. Germline lookup yields CDR1 PRHDT and CDR2 FYEKMQ (reference sequence). The full variable domain, its missing parts supplied by reference TRBV13 and TRBJ2-5, is AAGVIQSPRHLIKEKRETATLKCYPIPRHDTVYWYQQGPGQDPQFLISFYEKMQSDKGSIPDRFSAQQFSDYHSELNMSSLELGDSALYFCASSLVSRGKTQYFGPGTRLLVL.

The rearrangement joins TRBV19 to TRBJ1-2; TRBD1 matches 8 bases. The CDR3 totals 15 residues. CDR1 LNHDA and CDR2 SQIVND come from the germline V gene (reference sequence). V shed 5 bases, J shed 5 bases, and the junction held 10 bases outside the gene matches. In nucleotides, the CDR3 is TGTGCCAGTAGTTCTGCGGCAGGGGGCGGTTATGGCTACACCTTC. Its translation is CASSSAAGGGYGYTF.